Below are 11 T cell receptor beta chains sequenced from a single sample in a study of chemoradiotherapy in HPV16-positive cancers. Sequenced by immunoSEQ multiplex PCR; TCRdb stores in-frame clones only, minus some. This sample carries roughly 2,000 clones, around 87% of them seen once, and the ten largest clones take 20% to 25%. The sequences come from tumor tissue, collected from a patient who underwent chemoradiotherapy. The origin of the receptors is a human donor with HPV-associated anogenital cancer.

The chain joins TRBV7-8 to TRBJ2-7; D perhaps matches TRBD1 (6 bases). The germline V gene encodes CDR1 SGHVS and CDR2 FQNEAQ. V gave up 5 bases and J gave up 0 bases, with 14 bases separating them. The CDR3 sequence is 15 residues long. The chain's CDR3 is CASSASTGSSYEQYF. The CDR3 DNA follows: TGTGCCAGCAGCGCCTCAACAGGGAGCTCCTACGAGCAGTACTTC.

This rearrangement joins TRBV4-1 to TRBJ1-2; 9 bases agree with TRBD1. The CDR3 contains 13 residues. Per germline, CDR1 MGHRA and CDR2 YSYEKL. Trimming removed 5 bases from V and 4 bases from J; junction bases left unmatched: 2. In DNA form, the CDR3 reads TGCGCCAGCAGCGAGGACAGGGGCTATGGCTACACCTTC. Translating gives CASSEDRGYGYTF.

The V call is TRBV7-9, the J call TRBJ2-3; 14 bases match TRBD2. Germline-derived CDR1 and CDR2 are SEHNR and FQNEAQ (reference sequence). CDR3 length: 16 residues. J gave up 2 bases and V 5 bases, and 3 bases lay outside the gene matches. The DNA of the CDR3 is TGTGCCAGCAGCGTGACTAGCGGGAGGGACACAGATACGCAGTATTTT. It codes for CASSVTSGRDTDTQYF.

The chain employs TRBV7-3 and TRBJ2-7, with a tentative D call TRBD2 (5 bases). Trimming took off 8 bases at V and 1 base at J, with 12 bases between the two ends. The CDR3 is made up of 13 amino acids. CDR1 is SGHTA and CDR2 is FQGTGA in the germline V gene. This CDR3 reads CASEKGLSYEQYF. CDR3 DNA sequence: TGTGCCAGCGAGAAAGGACTGTCCTACGAGCAGTACTTC.

The chain couples TRBV9 to TRBJ1-6, with 8 bases that match TRBD1. CDR1 is SGDLS and CDR2 is YYNGEE in the germline V gene. The CDR3 sequence is 14 residues long. V gave up 2 bases and J gave up 6 bases; unmatched junction bases: 1. CDR3 coding DNA: TGTGCCAGCAGCGTCACAGGGGGTAATTCACCCCTCCACTTT. Encoded protein: CASSVTGGNSPLHF.

The rearrangement uses TRBV30 and TRBJ1-3; no firm D call. V was trimmed by 2 bases and J by 1 base, leaving 15 bases between them. This CDR3 contains 16 residues. Germline values: CDR1 GTSNPN, CDR2 SVGIG (reference sequence). The CDR3 region is CAWSLTGSFSGNTIYF. The CDR3 coding sequence is TGTGCCTGGAGTTTGACGGGCAGTTTTTCTGGAAACACCATATATTTT.

The chain couples TRBV27 to TRBJ2-2, with TRBD2 matching 7 bases. The CDR3 totals 18 residues. With 0 bases clipped from V and 4 bases from J, the junction kept 11 bases outside the gene matches. Germline CDR1 reads MNHEY; CDR2 reads SMNVEV (reference sequence). The CDR3 bases are TGTGCCAGCAGTTTATCGGGATATGGACTAGTTGGCACCGGGGAGCTGTTTTTT. Its protein is CASSLSGYGLVGTGELFF.

The gene calls are TRBV10-2 and TRBJ2-6, with TRBD1 matching over 9 bases. The CDR3 runs 17 residues. CDR1 WSHSY and CDR2 SAAADI come from the germline V gene. Losses at the gene ends were 5 bases for V and 0 bases for J; bases not matched to a gene: 5. The DNA of the CDR3 is TGCGCCAGCAGTAGCGGACAGGGGAACTCTGGGGCCAACGTCCTGACTTTC. Residues: CASSSGQGNSGANVLTF.

This chain connects TRBV27 to TRBJ2-7; 7 bases map to TRBD1. This CDR3 is built from 13 residues. Germline values: CDR1 MNHEY, CDR2 SMNVEV (reference sequence). V lost 2 bases and J lost 6; bases outside the gene matches: 4. The CDR3 coding sequence is TGTGCCAGCAGTTTACGTACAGGGGTCGAGCAGTACTTC. Residues: CASSLRTGVEQYF.

The CDR3 sequence: CASSRQGGTEAFF. CDR3 in DNA: TGTGCCAGCAGTCGACAGGGGGGGACTGAAGCTTTCTTT. This chain links TRBV28 with TRBJ1-1, with 9 nucleotides matching TRBD1. The germline V gene encodes CDR1 MDHEN and CDR2 SYDVKM. V lost 5 bases, J lost 5 bases, and 3 bases stayed unmatched. The CDR3 covers 13 residues.

CDR3 protein: CAWDASSNTGELFF. CDR3 nucleotide sequence: TGTGCCTGGGACGCCTCTTCGAACACCGGGGAGCTGTTTTTT. The chain carries TRBV30 and TRBJ2-2; no firm D call. V lost 5 bases, J lost 0 bases, and 10 bases lay in between. Per germline, CDR1 GTSNPN and CDR2 SVGIG (reference sequence). This CDR3 region has 14 residues.